Listed here are 21 T cell receptor beta chains from one sample, sequenced in a study of blood T cell repertoires in COVID-19. TCRdb's table, derived via immunoSEQ multiplex PCR, lists solely in-frame clones and lacks some. The sample carries over 90,000 clones, 90% recorded once. The sample comprised peripheral blood. The receptors here all came from a man in his fifties or sixties with acute or convalescent COVID-19.

This chain links TRBV2 with TRBJ2-1, with D possibly TRBD1 on 6 matching bases. V was shortened by 6 bases and J by 2 bases, with 11 bases between the two germline ends. CDR3 length equals 14 residues. The V gene's germline CDR1 is SNHLY and CDR2 FYNNEI. The CDR3 sequence is CASRKDSPYNEQFF. The CDR3, as DNA: TGTGCCAGCAGAAAGGACAGCCCCTACAATGAGCAGTTCTTC.

This clone showed up just a few times. J is TRBJ1-2 and V is TRBV18; 7 bases are a match to TRBD1. V was clipped by 5 bases and J by 2 bases; unmatched bases: 5. The CDR3 consists of 14 residues. CDR1 and CDR2 from the germline V gene are KGHSH and LQKENI. Here the CDR3 reads CASSYTTGNYGYTF. The CDR3 DNA follows: TGTGCCAGCTCATACACGACAGGGAACTATGGCTACACCTTC.

The chain recombines TRBV27 with TRBJ2-1; 8 nucleotides match TRBD2. The CDR3 is made up of 12 amino acids. Trimming at V came to 8 bases and at J to 7 bases, leaving 4 bases not matched to a gene. CDR1 is MNHEY and CDR2 is SMNVEV in the germline V gene (reference sequence). CDR3 nucleotide sequence: TGTGCCAGCTACGGACTAGCAAATGAGCAGTTCTTC. Translation: CASYGLANEQFF.

The chain is built from TRBV27 and TRBJ1-2; TRBD1 matches at 8 bases. Trimming at V came to 2 bases and at J to 8 bases, leaving 4 bases not matched to a gene. Germline CDR1 and CDR2: MNHEY and SMNVEV (reference sequence). The CDR3 is made up of 13 amino acids. The chain's CDR3 is CASSLDRGGGYTF. CDR3 bases: TGTGCCAGCAGTTTAGACAGGGGTGGCGGCTACACCTTC.

DNA of the CDR3: TGTGCCAGCGGCCGACTTTACGGTGAGCAGTTCTTC. Its protein is CASGRLYGEQFF. The chain couples TRBV5-8 to TRBJ2-1; D not resolved. The CDR3 is 12 amino acids. Between the trimmed V and J ends, which lost 7 bases and 9 bases, there was a span of 14 bases. In germline, CDR1 is SGHTS, CDR2 YDEGEE. The entire variable domain, with the rest obtained from reference TRBV5-8 and TRBJ2-1, is as follows: EAGVTQSPTHLIKTRGQQATLRCSPISGHTSVYWYQQALGLGLQFLLWYDEGEERNRGNFPPRFSGRQFPNYSSELNVNALELEDSALYLCASGRLYGEQFFGPGTRLTVL.

V and J are TRBV27 and TRBJ2-1; 9 bases line up with TRBD2. This CDR3 comprises 16 residues. V lost 3 bases and J lost 0; bases outside the gene matches: 3. CDR1 and CDR2 (germline): MNHEY, SMNVEV (reference sequence). The CDR3 sequence is CASSLTSGSSYNEQFF. Written as DNA, the CDR3 is TGTGCCAGCAGTTTGACTAGCGGTAGCTCCTACAATGAGCAGTTCTTC.

This sequence joins TRBV10-3 and TRBJ1-3, with D possibly TRBD1 on 6 matching bases. V lost 2 bases to trimming and J lost 0 bases, with 8 bases between them. The CDR3 is 15 amino acids. The V gene's germline CDR1 is ENHRY and CDR2 SYGVKD. CDR3 region: CAISEDRLSGNTIYF. The CDR3 DNA is TGTGCCATCAGTGAGGACAGGCTCTCTGGAAACACCATATATTTT.

The rearrangement links TRBV10-3 to TRBJ1-3, with D hard to call. CDR3 length: 14 amino acids. Germline CDR1 ENHRY, CDR2 SYGVKD. In DNA form, the CDR3 reads TGTACTATCGTGGCAACCACATCTGGAAACACCATATATTTT. The encoded protein is CTIVATTSGNTIYF.

The chain is built from TRBV5-3 and TRBJ1-2, with 7 bases matching TRBD1. TRBV5-3 is treated as an ORF (open reading frame) with a function not yet certain. The length of the CDR3 is 14 residues. Trimming cost V 2 bases and J 2 bases; bases outside gene matches: 3. CDR3 nucleotides: TGTGCCAGAAGCTTCGCGGACAGGAACTATGGCTACACCTTC. It is translated as CARSFADRNYGYTF.

In its sample, this clone was seen once. The chain carries TRBV5-6 and TRBJ2-1; 8 bases line up with TRBD1. The CDR3 contains 12 residues. Trimming removed 5 bases from V and 9 bases from J; junction bases left unmatched: 4. Germline-derived CDR1 and CDR2 are SGHDT and YYEEEE. The CDR3 DNA is TGTGCCAGCAGGACAGGGGATAGTGAGCAGTTCTTC. Its protein is CASRTGDSEQFF.

The rearrangement joins TRBV2 to TRBJ1-2, with D perhaps matching TRBD1 (6 bases). Trimming took 6 bases from V and 5 from J, leaving 16 bases between them. Germline loops: CDR1 SNHLY, CDR2 FYNNEI. CDR3 length: 14 residues. The CDR3 is CASSGTGTHYGYTF. The CDR3 nucleotides read TGTGCCAGCAGCGGCACCGGGACACATTATGGCTACACCTTC.

A few counts support this clone. This chain uses TRBV6-5 with TRBJ2-1; 12 nucleotides align to TRBD2. Germline CDR1 and CDR2: MNHEY and SVGAGI. Unmatched junction bases numbered 6, after V lost 5 bases and J lost 7 bases. The CDR3 covers 15 residues. The CDR3 DNA reads as TGTGCCAGCAGTAGATCTAGCGGGAGGGGGAATGAGCAGTTCTTC. Encoded protein: CASSRSSGRGNEQFF.

The V call is TRBV2, the J call TRBJ1-5, with a tentative D call TRBD1 (6 bases). V was cut by 0 bases and J by 7 bases, with 7 bases left in between. The germline gives CDR1 SNHLY, CDR2 FYNNEI. The CDR3 extends over 13 amino acids. The CDR3: CASSEARGQPQHF. The CDR3 nucleotides read TGTGCCAGCAGTGAAGCGAGGGGGCAGCCCCAGCATTTT.

Regarding this clone: Within the sample, other DNA sequences also encode this same CDR3. The chain combines TRBV2 with TRBJ2-3, with a tentative D call TRBD2 (6 bases). CDR3 length: 16 residues. V shed 1 base and J shed 0 bases, with 11 bases lying between them. Germline CDR1 is SNHLY and CDR2 is FYNNEI. The CDR3 region has the DNA TGTGCCAGCAGTGAAGTGCGGGGTTGGAGCACAGATACGCAGTATTTT. Translation gives CASSEVRGWSTDTQYF.

Written as DNA, the CDR3 is TGCGCCAGCAGCTTGCGGGGGAATTCACCCCTCCACTTT. Encoded protein: CASSLRGNSPLHF. The chain uses TRBV5-1 and TRBJ1-6, with D possibly being TRBD1 (5 bases). Trimming took 1 base from V and 7 from J, leaving 6 bases between them. Germline V gives CDR1 SGHRS, CDR2 YFSETQ. The CDR3 covers 13 residues. Combining the CDR3 with reference TRBV5-1 and TRBJ1-6 gives the whole variable domain KAGVTQTPRYLIKTRGQQVTLSCSPISGHRSVSWYQQTPGQGLQFLFEYFSETQRNKGNFPGRFSGRQFSNSRSEMNVSTLELGDSALYLCASSLRGNSPLHFGNGTRLTVT.

The genes are TRBV5-1 and TRBJ2-1; tentatively, D is TRBD2 (6 bases). The germline V gene encodes CDR1 SGHRS and CDR2 YFSETQ. V lost 4 bases, J lost 7 bases, and 18 bases lay in between. The CDR3 extends over 15 amino acids. Here the CDR3 reads CASSRRGESENEQFF. The DNA of the CDR3 is TGCGCCAGCAGCCGGCGCGGGGAAAGTGAGAATGAGCAGTTCTTC.

The chain carries TRBV9 and TRBJ1-2; D is uncertain. This CDR3 region has 12 residues. Germline loops: CDR1 SGDLS, CDR2 YYNGEE. Trimming pared 6 bases from V and 5 bases from J, leaving 11 bases between. The CDR3 loop is CASNRGAYGYTF. For the CDR3, the DNA is TGTGCCAGCAATCGTGGAGCGTATGGCTACACCTTC.

The chain uses TRBV4-1 and TRBJ2-7; TRBD2 agrees at 10 bases. Germline values: CDR1 MGHRA, CDR2 YSYEKL. This CDR3 spans 16 amino acids. V gave up 0 bases and J gave up 2 bases; unmatched junction bases: 4. CDR3 protein: CASSQELAGGTYEQYF. For the CDR3, the DNA is TGCGCCAGCAGCCAAGAATTAGCGGGAGGCACCTACGAGCAGTACTTC.

The rearrangement joins TRBV5-8 to TRBJ2-2, with D perhaps TRBD1 (6 bases). Germline lookup yields CDR1 SGHTS and CDR2 YDEGEE. This CDR3 has 14 residues. With 1 base removed from V and 4 bases from J, the gap between germline ends came to 8 bases. The CDR3 nucleotides are TGTGCCAGCAGCTTGTTCAGGGGCACCGGGGAGCTGTTTTTT. Translation: CASSLFRGTGELFF.

The chain links TRBV7-8 to TRBJ2-3; tentatively, D is TRBD2 (6 bases). Germline CDR1 reads SGHVS; CDR2 reads FQNEAQ. Trimming pared 5 bases from V and 0 bases from J, leaving 12 bases between. The CDR3 covers 15 residues. The CDR3 region is CASSLPSASTDTQYF. The CDR3 nucleotides read TGTGCCAGCAGCCTACCTAGCGCTAGCACAGATACGCAGTATTTT.

The genes are TRBV4-1 and TRBJ2-7; D may be TRBD1 (5 bases). The germline V gene encodes CDR1 MGHRA and CDR2 YSYEKL. CDR3 length: 17 residues. Trimming took 0 bases from V and 3 from J, leaving 18 bases between them. Here the CDR3 DNA reads TGCGCCAGCAGCCAAGAGGGGCAAGTGGGCGGTGGCTACGAGCAGTACTTC. Its protein product is CASSQEGQVGGGYEQYF.